These 31 T cell receptor beta chains came from one sample sequenced in a study of T-cell reconstitution after alpha-beta-depleted transplantation in children (dated by TCRdb to the mid-2010s). Library preparation was by PCR. Sequenced using an Illumina HiSeq 2500. TCR libraries were prepared with molecular barcoding, using unique molecular identifiers to normalize TCRbeta repertoire quantification. TCRdb reran the public reads through fastp at Q25 and MiXCR, keeping productive beta chains. Every entry covers one CDR3 protein and lists the most common genes and DNA from its rows. The sample table holds 700,000 to 950,000 distinct CDR3 sequences, of which less than 20% were seen once. 5% of the sample rests with the top ten. What this sample's treatment or condition label stands for: allogeneic hematopoietic cell transplantation with graft depleted of TCRalphabeta T cells and CD19 B cells. This material consisted of PBMCs, mostly from graft donor cells, taken 360 days after TCRalphabeta/CD19-depleted stem cell transplant. The receptors were sampled from a male patient younger than 18 who had a stem cell transplant for acute lymphoblastic leukemia, so the T cells may come from the graft donor.

This clonotype was picked up a small number of times. The chain combines TRBV20-1 with TRBJ1-1; weak D call: TRBD1 (5 bases). This CDR3 has 15 amino acids. The ends were cut back, 0 bases at V and 4 bases at J, with 15 bases in the middle. Germline CDR1 is DFQATT and CDR2 is SNEGSKA (reference sequence). CDR3 region: CSARDRFRRATEAFF. The CDR3 nucleotides are TGCAGTGCTAGAGATCGTTTCCGCAGGGCCACTGAAGCTTTCTTT.

The genes are TRBV7-2 and TRBJ2-1, with D unclear. V shed 0 bases and J shed 7 bases, with 7 bases lying between them. CDR1 SGHTA and CDR2 FQGNSA come from the germline V gene. CDR3 length: 13 amino acids. CDR3 nucleotides: TGTGCCAGCAGCTTAGCGCGTACAAATGAGCAGTTCTTC. As protein: CASSLARTNEQFF.

The genes are TRBV5-1 and TRBJ1-1; D call uncertain. CDR1 and CDR2 (germline): SGHRS, YFSETQ. V lost 5 bases and J 2 bases, leaving 16 bases between the germline ends. The CDR3 is 15 residues long. The CDR3 sequence: CASRSIGLLNTEAFF. DNA for the CDR3: TGCGCCAGCAGAAGTATAGGGTTATTAAACACTGAAGCTTTCTTT.

This clonotype was detected many times. The rearrangement joins TRBV27 to TRBJ1-2, with 12 bases aligning to TRBD1. J lost 5 bases, V lost 6 bases, and 4 bases had no gene match. CDR1 and CDR2 from the germline V gene are MNHEY and SMNVEV (reference sequence). This CDR3 region has 14 residues. CDR3 DNA sequence: TGTGCCAGCAGGGGACAGGGGGCGCTTTATGGCTACACCTTC. Its protein is CASRGQGALYGYTF.

J is TRBJ1-1 and V is TRBV5-6; D is unresolved. CDR1 and CDR2 (germline): SGHDT, YYEEEE. The V end lost 4 bases, the J end lost 3 bases, and 13 bases lay between the germline ends. This CDR3 is built from 14 residues. Written as DNA, the CDR3 is TGTGCCAGCAGCCGTTTATGGGGTGACACTGAAGCTTTCTTT. Protein: CASSRLWGDTEAFF.

A note on this clonotype: A much larger clonotype is one base distant, so this may be a read error. This likely comes from a read error, as the CDR3 has no conserved phenylalanine or tryptophan at its end. The rearrangement uses TRBV15 and TRBJ1-5, with a weak D call TRBD1 (5 bases). The germline CDR1 and CDR2 sequences are LNHNV and YYDKDF (reference sequence). Trimming pared 3 bases from V and 10 bases from J, leaving 13 bases between. The CDR3 length is 13 residues. Here the CDR3 DNA reads TGTGCCACCAGCAGGTCGATGGGGGGACCCCAGCATTAT. The encoded protein is CATSRSMGGPQHY.

The chain couples TRBV7-2 to TRBJ2-3, with no clear D. CDR1 and CDR2 from the germline V gene are SGHTA and FQGNSA. The CDR3 contains 15 residues. Deletions cut 2 bases from V and 5 bases from J, with 14 bases between. CDR3 sequence: CASSLQVGPGDTQYF. In DNA, the CDR3 is TGTGCCAGCAGCTTACAGGTTGGCCCAGGAGATACGCAGTATTTT.

V usage is TRBV2 and J usage is TRBJ2-1; 8 bases agree with TRBD2. Germline values: CDR1 SNHLY, CDR2 FYNNEI. The CDR3 sequence is 15 residues long. J lost 9 bases, V lost 9 bases, and 16 bases had no gene match. The CDR3 DNA follows: TGTGCCAGGGGGATCCTAGCGGGTAGCGAAGGTGAGCAGTTCTTC. This encodes CARGILAGSEGEQFF.

This sequence joins TRBV20-1 and TRBJ2-1; 12 nucleotides agree with TRBD2. The CDR3 has 18 amino acids. Per germline, CDR1 DFQATT and CDR2 SNEGSKA (reference sequence). Trimming cost V 4 bases and J 0 bases; bases outside gene matches: 10. CDR3 DNA sequence: TGCAGTGCTAAGTTCCTAGCGGGAGGGGTTTCCTCCTACAATGAGCAGTTCTTC. Amino acid sequence: CSAKFLAGGVSSYNEQFF.

The CDR3 DNA is TGTGCCAGCAGTCAGAGGGGGCCTGGATTCAACACTGAAGCTTTCTTT. As protein: CASSQRGPGFNTEAFF. The rearrangement links TRBV6-1 to TRBJ1-1; 7 nucleotides align to TRBD1. J gave up 2 bases and V 5 bases, and 11 bases lay outside the gene matches. CDR1 and CDR2 (germline): MNHNS, SASEGT. This CDR3 spans 16 amino acids.

The chain couples TRBV4-1 to TRBJ2-1, with 7 bases matching TRBD2. The CDR3 contains 15 residues. With V trimmed by 3 bases and J by 5 bases, 7 bases remained unmatched. The germline gives CDR1 MGHRA, CDR2 YSYEKL. The CDR3 coding sequence is TGCGCCAGCAGCCACGGTAGCGGGTCCCACAATGAGCAGTTCTTC. This codes for CASSHGSGSHNEQFF.

A remark on this clonotype: The CDR3 ends on some other residue instead of the conserved phenylalanine or tryptophan, so this is likely a read error. V is TRBV12-3 or TRBV12-4 and J is TRBJ1-1, with 8 bases identical to TRBD1. With 6 bases clipped from V and 3 bases from J, the junction kept 9 bases outside the gene matches. This CDR3 has 15 amino acids. This chain's CDR3 is CASRTGVLVDTEAFY. In DNA form, the CDR3 reads TGTGCCAGCAGGACAGGGGTTTTAGTGGACACTGAAGCTTTCTAT.

This clonotype has a handful of counts. The V gene is TRBV4-2, the J gene TRBJ2-7; D perhaps matches TRBD2 (6 bases). The CDR3 consists of 17 residues. The V and J ends lost 3 bases and 2 bases respectively, with 20 bases between them. The germline V gene has CDR1 LGHNA and CDR2 YNFKEQ. The CDR3 DNA follows: TGTGCCAGCAGCCAGGGGTTCGGGGGAGCGCCCACCTACGAGCAGTACTTC. Encoded protein: CASSQGFGGAPTYEQYF.

This chain uses TRBV2 with TRBJ2-7, with 8 nucleotides matching TRBD1. Germline trimming cut 2 bases from V and 8 bases from J; bases unmatched to any gene: 14. The CDR3 length is 16 residues. The germline V gene has CDR1 SNHLY and CDR2 FYNNEI. This CDR3 is CASSEQGARGKGKQYF. The CDR3 DNA sequence: TGTGCCAGCAGTGAACAGGGGGCCCGAGGTAAGGGTAAGCAGTACTTC.

There are a few counts of this clonotype. The chain uses TRBV5-1 and TRBJ2-7; 10 bases line up with TRBD1. The CDR3 runs to 15 residues. Germline values: CDR1 SGHRS, CDR2 YFSETQ. The V segment lost 3 bases and the J segment 2 bases; nucleotides outside the gene matches: 5. This CDR3 reads CASSSDRGPAYEQYF. In DNA, the CDR3 is TGCGCCAGCAGCTCTGACAGGGGGCCAGCCTACGAGCAGTACTTC.

The J gene is TRBJ2-4, the V gene TRBV3-1, with D possibly being TRBD1 (6 bases). Trimming left V 4 bases short and J 1 base short, with 11 bases between. The CDR3 extends over 15 amino acids. CDR1 LGHDT and CDR2 YNNKEL come from the germline V gene (reference sequence). CDR3 DNA sequence: TGTGCCAGCAGCCCCCGAGACAGGGCCAAAAACATTCAGTACTTC. Translating it yields CASSPRDRAKNIQYF. The entire variable domain, with the rest obtained from reference TRBV3-1 and TRBJ2-4, is as follows: DTAVSQTPKYLVTQMGNDKSIKCEQNLGHDTMYWYKQDSKKFLKIMFSYNNKELIINETVPNRFSPKSPDKAHLNLHINSLELGDSAVYFCASSPRDRAKNIQYFGAGTRLSVL.

There are a few counts of this clonotype. The chain combines TRBV29-1 with TRBJ2-7, with D tentatively TRBD2 (5 bases). The CDR3 sequence is 14 residues long. Per the germline V gene, CDR1 is SQVTM and CDR2 is ANQGSEA. Between the trimmed V and J ends, which lost 0 bases and 4 bases, there was a span of 13 bases. The CDR3, as DNA: TGCAGCGTTGAAGATAGTCTTCGGGGATACGAGCAGTACTTC. It is translated as CSVEDSLRGYEQYF.

This clonotype was seen only a few times. This rearrangement joins TRBV6-1 to TRBJ1-3; 7 nucleotides agree with TRBD1. The germline CDR1 and CDR2 sequences are MNHNS and SASEGT. J lost 0 bases, V lost 5 bases, and 7 bases had no gene match. CDR3 length: 16 residues. The CDR3 spells CASSRGTENSGNTIYF. In DNA form, the CDR3 reads TGTGCCAGCAGTAGAGGGACAGAGAACTCTGGAAACACCATATATTTT.

This clonotype was detected a few times. The chain is built from TRBV29-1 and TRBJ2-3; 7 nucleotides align to TRBD2. The CDR3 has 13 amino acids. The V and J ends lost 7 bases and 0 bases, in that order; junction bases with no gene match: 4. In germline, CDR1 is SQVTM, CDR2 ANQGSEA. The CDR3 DNA reads as TGCAGCGCTGGGAGGGTGAGCACAGATACGCAGTATTTT. It codes for CSAGRVSTDTQYF.

This clonotype was counted at least ten times. CDR3 nucleotides: TGCGCCAGCAGCCATCGACTAGCGGGAGGGGTGGATACGCAGTATTTT. This sequence encodes CASSHRLAGGVDTQYF. The chain is built from TRBV4-1 and TRBJ2-3; 14 bases align to TRBD2. The CDR3 contains 16 residues. The germline V gene encodes CDR1 MGHRA and CDR2 YSYEKL. The junction had 5 bases not matched to a gene; V was cut back by 3 bases and J by 6 bases.

The J gene is TRBJ2-4, the V gene TRBV7-3; 8 positions match TRBD2. Germline CDR1 and CDR2: SGHTA and FQGTGA. The CDR3 has 19 residues. V was pared by 1 base and J by 2 bases, with 13 bases of the junction left unmatched. The DNA for the CDR3 is TGTGCCAGCAGCTTAAGCGGGGGCGCCGGGGGGGTAACCAAAAACATTCAGTACTTC. This encodes CASSLSGGAGGVTKNIQYF.

A few counts support this clonotype. V gene TRBV10-3 combines with J gene TRBJ2-3, with 12 positions matching TRBD2. The CDR3 is 17 residues long. V trimming: 4 bases; J trimming: 4 bases; junction bases outside the gene matches: 9. The germline V gene encodes CDR1 ENHRY and CDR2 SYGVKD. The CDR3, as DNA: TGTGCCATCAGTGCCCGACTAGCGGGAGCCCCCCCAGATACGCAGTATTTT. Translation: CAISARLAGAPPDTQYF.

In its sample, this clonotype was seen many times. The chain joins TRBV12-3 or TRBV12-4 to TRBJ2-5, with TRBD1 matching over 10 bases. This CDR3 has 14 amino acids. V dropped 8 bases and J dropped 3; count of bases not matched to a gene: 6. The CDR3 here is CASGDRGEKETQYF. The CDR3 coding sequence is TGTGCCAGCGGGGACAGGGGAGAGAAAGAGACCCAGTACTTC.

The rearrangement uses TRBV10-3 and TRBJ2-7; 9 nucleotides align to TRBD1. V dropped 3 bases and J dropped 3; count of bases not matched to a gene: 6. In germline, CDR1 is ENHRY, CDR2 SYGVKD. The CDR3 length is 15 residues. CDR3 sequence (DNA): TGTGCCATCAGTGACCCCGGGACAGGGAGCTACGAGCAGTACTTC. It translates to CAISDPGTGSYEQYF.

In this sample, this clonotype turned up a few times. The chain couples TRBV7-3 to TRBJ2-7; no clear D. Germline V gene data show CDR1 as SGHTA and CDR2 as FQGTGA. This CDR3 contains 15 residues. Trimming pared 3 bases from V and 0 bases from J, leaving 12 bases between. This CDR3 reads CASSFSLSVSYEQYF. The CDR3 DNA follows: TGTGCCAGCAGCTTCTCCCTTTCGGTCTCCTACGAGCAGTACTTC.

This clonotype was seen a single time. J is TRBJ2-3 and V is TRBV20-1; D possibly corresponds to TRBD2 (5 bases). The CDR3 loop spans 13 amino acids. V lost 6 bases and J 7 bases, leaving 17 bases between the germline ends. Germline V gene lookup returns CDR1 DFQATT and CDR2 SNEGSKA (reference sequence). CDR3 nucleotides: TGCAGTGCGCCCCTGGACTCCGTTAATACGCAGTATTTT. It is translated as CSAPLDSVNTQYF.

The chain employs TRBV25-1 and TRBJ2-1, with D uncertain. The V and J ends lost 0 bases and 9 bases respectively, with 12 bases between them. The germline gives CDR1 MGHDK, CDR2 SYGVNS. The CDR3 covers 14 residues. CDR3 nucleotides: TGTGCCAGCAGTGAATATCCCCTAACACGTGAGCAGTTCTTC. Translation gives CASSEYPLTREQFF.

CDR3 residues: CASSEGRGERNTQYF. The CDR3 DNA is TGTGCCAGCAGTGAAGGGCGGGGGGAACGGAATACGCAGTATTTT. V gene TRBV25-1 combines with J gene TRBJ2-3, with 8 nucleotides matching TRBD2. Germline CDR1 is MGHDK and CDR2 is SYGVNS. The length of the CDR3 is 15 residues. Losses at the gene ends were 2 bases for V and 7 bases for J; bases not matched to a gene: 8.

The V gene is TRBV28, the J gene TRBJ2-1, with D possibly TRBD1 on 6 matching bases. The V gene lost 11 bases and the J gene lost 9 bases, with 17 bases spanning the gap. The CDR3 has 12 residues. Germline lookup yields CDR1 MDHEN and CDR2 SYDVKM. The DNA of the CDR3 is TGTGCCGGAAGCAGGGGCTTGAGTGAGCAGTTCTTC. This gives the protein CAGSRGLSEQFF.

This clonotype was seen more than once but under ten times. The CDR3 coding sequence is TGTGCCAGCAGCCGACCGGGACAGAGCTCCTACGAGCAGTACTTC. This sequence encodes CASSRPGQSSYEQYF. The chain links TRBV7-9 to TRBJ2-7, with 7 positions matching TRBD1. The CDR3 is 15 amino acids. Trimming removed 5 bases from V and 0 bases from J; junction bases left unmatched: 7. CDR1 and CDR2 from the germline V gene are SEHNR and FQNEAQ (reference sequence).

V usage is TRBV5-1 and J usage is TRBJ2-5; D possibly corresponds to TRBD1 (5 bases). Trimming shortened V by 4 bases and J by 4 bases, and 26 bases separated the two germline ends. The CDR3 has 18 residues. Germline CDR1 is SGHRS and CDR2 is YFSETQ. CDR3 nucleotides: TGCGCCAGCAGCGCTATAGTAAGGGGCTGGACGTTGTCAGAGACCCAGTACTTC. This translates into CASSAIVRGWTLSETQYF.